This TCR beta chain was retrieved from a study of cytomegalovirus exposure and HLA in healthy donors. The study's findings and limits: Presence/absence comparisons presumed near-even sequencing depth among donors.

Notes on this clone: Its specificity is not known. The junction differs from germline at one of its ends, possibly a read error.

There are 15 residues in the CDR3. Germline CDR1 SEHNR, CDR2 FQNEAQ (reference sequence). The PCR employed 60 Vbeta primers together with 13 Jbeta primers. Clones were sequenced by immunoSEQ multiplex PCR, and TCRdb holds only the in-frame ones, with some missing. The sample lists 150,000 to 200,000 clones, over 75% seen once, with under 2% in the top ten. V and J are TRBV7-9 and TRBJ2-3; possible D gene TRBD1, 5 bases. Sequencing input: PBMCs. The sequence derives from a woman aged 18-35 years in good health and CMV-seronegative. CDR3 sequence (DNA): TGTTCCAGCAGCTTAGCTCAGGGAAGCACAGATACGCAGTATTTT. Its translation is CSSSLAQGSTDTQYF.